Below, 4 T cell receptor beta chains from the same sample are listed, as sequenced in a study of T cells in Graves' hyperthyroidism and ophthalmopathy (dated by TCRdb to between 2019 and 2020). To prepare the library, multiplex PCR was applied. The run used an Illumina HiSeq 2000. The TCR beta CDR3 regions were amplified from the RNA transcripts. A first-round RT-PCR of the TCR CDR3 used the HTBI primer set with the Qiagen OneStep RT-PCR kit. TCRdb took the public reads, trimmed them with fastp at Q25, ran MiXCR for clone calling and kept in-frame beta chains. CDR3 protein sequences are deduplicated, and each keeps its most common genes and DNA. The sample table records hundreds of thousands of distinct CDR3 sequences; about 20% of these occur just once. Together, the top ten hold over 45% of the sample. Sequenced material: blood. Source of these receptors: a middle-aged man with Graves' ophthalmopathy.

This chain joins TRBV20-1 and TRBJ2-5; 10 nucleotides line up with TRBD2. The V gene end was trimmed by 4 bases and the J gene end by 5 bases; junction bases not matched to a gene: 10. The CDR3 has 15 amino acids. Germline lookup yields CDR1 DFQATT and CDR2 SNEGSKA (reference sequence). The DNA of the CDR3 is TGCAGTGCTACCCAGCGGGGGGGGTCCAGGGAGACCCAGTACTTC. It encodes CSATQRGGSRETQYF.

This clonotype was observed a handful of times. CDR3 protein: CASRDTRGYGYTF. The CDR3 DNA reads TGTGCCAGCCGCGACACGCGAGGCTATGGCTACACCTTC. This sequence joins TRBV6-2 or TRBV6-3 and TRBJ1-2; D is unresolved. The CDR3 covers 13 residues. V was pared by 8 bases and J by 4 bases, with 14 bases between. Germline CDR1 reads MNHEY; CDR2 reads SVGEGT.

This clonotype was seen repeatedly, ten times or more. The gene calls are TRBV11-2 and TRBJ2-1; D unclear. The CDR3 consists of 13 residues. CDR1 and CDR2 from the germline V gene are SGHAT and FQNNGV. V shed 5 bases and J shed 10 bases, with 15 bases lying between them. DNA for the CDR3: TGTGCCAGCAGCCACCCCCGGACCCGGGAGCAGTTCTTC. Translated, it gives CASSHPRTREQFF.

This clonotype was counted a few times. This chain links TRBV19 with TRBJ2-1; D remains ambiguous. The ends were cut back, 6 bases at V and 10 bases at J, with 13 bases in the middle. The CDR3 loop spans 12 amino acids. CDR1 is LNHDA, CDR2 SQIVND, per germline (reference sequence). The CDR3 DNA sequence: TGTGCCAGTAGATCCTCCTTCCCAGAGCAGTTCTTC. Protein product: CASRSSFPEQFF.